The next 26 T cell receptor beta chains were all read from a single sample in a study of shared clonotypes between healthy human individuals. It was CD45RO-negative cells, positively selected for CCR7, that made up naive CD8 cells, with terminally differentiated effector memory CD45RA+ cells excluded. Clones were sequenced by immunoSEQ multiplex PCR, and TCRdb holds only the in-frame ones, with some missing. The sample records about 2.2 million clones, 85% to 95% being singletons. Specimen: naive CD8+ T cells from PBMCs. These receptors were obtained from a man aged 18 to 35 in good health. Some clones in this sample may be carry-over from other donors' samples.

J is TRBJ1-4 and V is TRBV15, with D unresolved. This CDR3 is 14 amino acids long. The V gene lost 1 base and the J gene lost 4 bases, with 7 bases spanning the gap. Germline values: CDR1 LNHNV, CDR2 YYDKDF (reference sequence). The CDR3 nucleotides read TGTGCCACCAGCAGAGCCAGCTATAATGAAAAACTGTTTTTT. This codes for CATSRASYNEKLFF.

In the case of this clone: The identical CDR3 is also encoded by other nucleotide sequences in the sample. The J gene is TRBJ2-1, the V gene TRBV27; 12 bases align to TRBD2. With V trimmed by 6 bases and J by 3 bases, 3 bases remained unmatched. Germline assignment: CDR1 MNHEY and CDR2 SMNVEV (reference sequence). The CDR3 is 15 residues long. The CDR3 reads CASSWTSGNYNEQFF. Here the CDR3 DNA reads TGTGCCAGCAGCTGGACTAGCGGGAACTACAATGAGCAGTTCTTC.

The J gene is TRBJ2-7, the V gene TRBV7-8, with 10 positions matching TRBD1. Germline CDR1 is SGHVS and CDR2 is FQNEAQ. The CDR3 spans 16 residues. J gave up 4 bases and V 1 base, and 7 bases lay outside the gene matches. The CDR3, as DNA: TGTGCCAGCAGCTTAGAGGGACAGGGGAGGATATACGAGCAGTACTTC. It is translated as CASSLEGQGRIYEQYF.

The chain recombines TRBV4-1 with TRBJ2-7, with D possibly TRBD2 on 6 matching bases. The CDR3 runs 16 residues. Germline-derived CDR1 and CDR2 are MGHRA and YSYEKL. V gave up 1 base and J gave up 4 bases, with 17 bases separating them. The CDR3 DNA reads TGCGCCAGCAGCCAAGGGGTGGTCGGGAGTGCTTACGAGCAGTACTTC. Translating it yields CASSQGVVGSAYEQYF.

This chain joins TRBV27 and TRBJ1-5, with TRBD1 matching over 10 bases. Trimming cost V 1 base and J 6 bases; bases outside gene matches: 6. The germline V gene encodes CDR1 MNHEY and CDR2 SMNVEV (reference sequence). The CDR3 runs 16 residues. The CDR3 region has the DNA TGTGCCAGCAGTTTATATTCGGGACAGGGGACTCAGCCCCAGCATTTT. This codes for CASSLYSGQGTQPQHF.

V is TRBV5-6 and J is TRBJ2-5; perhaps TRBD1 as D (7 bases). The germline gives CDR1 SGHDT, CDR2 YYEEEE. Between the trimmed V and J ends, which lost 4 bases and 4 bases, there was a span of 14 bases. CDR3 length equals 14 residues. CDR3 sequence (DNA): TGTGCCAGCAGCATAAGACAGGGAGGAGAGACCCAGTACTTC. It yields the protein CASSIRQGGETQYF.

J is TRBJ1-2 and V is TRBV28; 10 bases match TRBD1. V lost 4 bases, J lost 8 bases, and 7 bases stayed unmatched. This CDR3 contains 14 residues. Germline lookup yields CDR1 MDHEN and CDR2 SYDVKM. CDR3 sequence reads: CASSSLDRGRGYTF. CDR3 DNA sequence: TGTGCCAGCAGTTCCCTTGACAGGGGGCGAGGCTACACCTTC.

V is TRBV6-5 and J is TRBJ1-2; D perhaps matches TRBD1 (5 bases). There are 14 residues in the CDR3. Germline lookup yields CDR1 MNHEY and CDR2 SVGAGI. The V end lost 0 bases, the J end lost 6 bases, and 11 bases lay between the germline ends. The CDR3 DNA is TGTGCCAGCAGTTACTCGAGACAGTATGATGGCTACACCTTC. Translated: CASSYSRQYDGYTF.

V gene TRBV29-1 combines with J gene TRBJ2-5, with D uncertain. Germline CDR1 and CDR2: SQVTM and ANQGSEA. The CDR3 runs to 11 residues. V lost 6 bases and J 5 bases, leaving 10 bases between the germline ends. The CDR3 is CSVRNGETQYF. The CDR3 DNA follows: TGCAGCGTCCGAAACGGGGAGACCCAGTACTTC. The whole variable domain, filled in from reference TRBV29-1 and TRBJ2-5, reads SAVISQKPSRDICQRGTSLTIQCQVDSQVTMMFWYRQQPGQSLTLIATANQGSEATYESGFVIDKFPISRPNLTFSTLTVSNMSPEDSSIYLCSVRNGETQYFGPGTRLLVL.

The CDR3 sequence: CASSEVASGNTIYF. For the CDR3, the DNA is TGTGCCAGCAGCGAAGTGGCTTCTGGAAACACCATATATTTT. This chain uses TRBV9 with TRBJ1-3, with no clear D. In germline, CDR1 is SGDLS, CDR2 YYNGEE. V was pared by 3 bases and J by 1 base, with 8 bases between. This CDR3 region has 14 residues.

The CDR3 here is CASSLWARAGSQYEQYF. For the CDR3, the DNA is TGTGCCAGCAGCCTATGGGCGCGGGCAGGGTCGCAATACGAGCAGTACTTC. The chain uses TRBV13 and TRBJ2-7, with D tentatively TRBD1 or TRBD2 (5 bases each). The CDR3 length is 17 residues. V shed 5 bases and J shed 4 bases, with 24 bases lying between them. Germline values: CDR1 PRHDT, CDR2 FYEKMQ (reference sequence).

The chain uses TRBV5-1 and TRBJ2-7; 8 bases agree with TRBD2. The CDR3 spans 15 residues. Germline loops: CDR1 SGHRS, CDR2 YFSETQ. J lost 3 bases, V lost 4 bases, and 9 bases had no gene match. CDR3 coding DNA: TGCGCCAGCAGCCTTGTAGCGGGAAGAATCTACGAGCAGTACTTC. Translated, it gives CASSLVAGRIYEQYF.

The chain employs TRBV7-9 and TRBJ2-3, with a weak D call TRBD1 (6 bases). V lost 5 bases and J 14 bases, leaving 17 bases between the germline ends. This CDR3 comprises 12 residues. The germline CDR1 and CDR2 sequences are SEHNR and FQNEAQ (reference sequence). This chain's CDR3 is CASSQKSAGVYF. In DNA form, the CDR3 reads TGTGCCAGCAGCCAAAAATCGGCAGGGGTGTATTTT.

This sequence joins TRBV4-1 and TRBJ2-1; TRBD2 matches 11 bases. CDR3 length: 16 residues. CDR1 MGHRA and CDR2 YSYEKL come from the germline V gene. With V trimmed by 4 bases and J by 6 bases, 8 bases remained unmatched. For the CDR3, the DNA is TGCGCCAGCAGCCTTCTGACTAGCGGGATTACCAATGAGCAGTTCTTC. Translating it yields CASSLLTSGITNEQFF.

This clone was seen once. The chain uses TRBV6-5 and TRBJ1-2; D perhaps matches TRBD1 (6 bases). Deletions cut 0 bases from V and 6 bases from J, with 17 bases between. The CDR3 contains 16 residues. Germline CDR1 MNHEY, CDR2 SVGAGI. The CDR3: CASSYSSGQIAHGYTF. For the CDR3, the DNA is TGTGCCAGCAGTTACTCTTCCGGACAGATAGCCCATGGCTACACCTTC.

The chain employs TRBV14 and TRBJ1-5; unclear D gene. Trimming shortened V by 0 bases and J by 8 bases, and 8 bases separated the two germline ends. The CDR3 contains 13 residues. Germline V CDR1 and CDR2: SGHDN, FVKESK. The CDR3 loop is CASSQDRWEPQHF. The CDR3 DNA is TGTGCCAGCAGCCAAGATCGGTGGGAGCCCCAGCATTTT.

The DNA of the CDR3 is TGTGCCAGCAGCCTGAGGACTTTCTACAATGAGCAGTTCTTC. Amino acid sequence: CASSLRTFYNEQFF. This chain joins TRBV28 and TRBJ2-1; tentatively, D is TRBD2 (5 bases). This CDR3 is 14 amino acids long. The V end was cut by 6 bases, the J end by 3 bases, with 12 bases between. Germline V gives CDR1 MDHEN, CDR2 SYDVKM.

This clone was found many times. V and J are TRBV5-5 and TRBJ2-7; D is perhaps TRBD1 or TRBD2 (5 bases each). V was clipped by 3 bases and J by 2 bases, with 12 bases between them. Germline V CDR1 and CDR2: SGHKS, YYEKEE (reference sequence). This CDR3 region has 14 residues. CDR3: CASSSGTAAYEQYF. The DNA of the CDR3 is TGTGCCAGCAGCTCCGGGACGGCCGCCTACGAGCAGTACTTC.

V gene TRBV27 combines with J gene TRBJ2-7; D is unclear. CDR1 and CDR2 (germline): MNHEY, SMNVEV (reference sequence). CDR3 length equals 15 residues. The V gene lost 4 bases and the J gene lost 7 bases, with 20 bases spanning the gap. DNA of the CDR3: TGTGCCAGCAGTTCTATATCCGGGTCTTTTGGGGAGCAGTACTTC. This gives the protein CASSSISGSFGEQYF.

The chain recombines TRBV4-3 with TRBJ2-1; D is tentatively TRBD1 or TRBD2 (5 bases each). Germline CDR1 LGHNA, CDR2 YSLEER. The V and J ends lost 3 bases and 8 bases respectively, with 20 bases between them. This CDR3 spans 16 amino acids. The CDR3 DNA reads as TGCGCCAGCAGCCAGAGGATCCCTCCCGGGGCCTATGAGCAGTTCTTC. Amino acids: CASSQRIPPGAYEQFF.

The chain has TRBV25-1 and TRBJ2-4; TRBD2 might be the D (5 bases). This CDR3 is built from 11 residues. Germline V gives CDR1 MGHDK, CDR2 SYGVNS. The V end was cut by 4 bases, the J end by 7 bases, with 5 bases between. CDR3 amino acids: CASSAGNIQYF. The CDR3 DNA reads as TGTGCCAGCAGTGCGGGGAACATTCAGTACTTC.

This clone was recorded once. V and J are TRBV7-9 and TRBJ1-5; 8 bases agree with TRBD1. V was pared by 3 bases and J by 3 bases, with 10 bases of the junction left unmatched. Germline assignment: CDR1 SEHNR and CDR2 FQNEAQ (reference sequence). The CDR3 sequence is 17 residues long. CDR3 nucleotide sequence: TGTGCCAGCAGCTTTTGGGGCACGGACAGGGACAATCAGCCCCAGCATTTT. Residues: CASSFWGTDRDNQPQHF. Full variable domain (rest looked up from reference TRBV7-9 and TRBJ1-5): DTGVSQNPRHKITKRGQNVTFRCDPISEHNRLYWYRQTLGQGPEFLTYFQNEAQLEKSRLLSDRFSAERPKGSFSTLEIQRTEQGDSAMYLCASSFWGTDRDNQPQHFGDGTRLSIL.

The rearrangement links TRBV9 to TRBJ2-2; no clear D. CDR1 and CDR2 (germline): SGDLS, YYNGEE. The V end lost 7 bases, the J end lost 6 bases, and 7 bases lay between the germline ends. The CDR3 is 11 residues long. The CDR3 reads CASAVPGELFF. CDR3 DNA sequence: TGTGCCAGCGCGGTGCCCGGGGAGCTGTTTTTT.

This sequence joins TRBV30 and TRBJ2-3; weak D call: TRBD2 (5 bases). Germline CDR1 is GTSNPN and CDR2 is SVGIG (reference sequence). The CDR3 loop spans 16 amino acids. The V and J ends lost 0 bases and 4 bases respectively, with 17 bases between them. CDR3 sequence: CAWSVPVARRPDTQYF. As DNA, the CDR3 is TGTGCCTGGAGTGTACCAGTCGCCCGGAGGCCAGATACGCAGTATTTT.

V and J are TRBV4-1 and TRBJ2-7, with unresolved D. The germline V and J ends were trimmed by 1 base and 0 bases, with 16 bases remaining between them. Germline V gives CDR1 MGHRA, CDR2 YSYEKL. This CDR3 is 17 amino acids long. CDR3 sequence reads: CASSQGWNHRASYEQYF. In DNA, the CDR3 is TGCGCCAGCAGCCAAGGGTGGAACCATCGGGCCTCCTACGAGCAGTACTTC.

The chain links TRBV28 to TRBJ1-3; 8 bases line up with TRBD1. CDR1 and CDR2 (germline): MDHEN, SYDVKM. V lost 2 bases and J lost 3; bases outside the gene matches: 9. The CDR3 loop spans 17 amino acids. The CDR3 loop reads CASSLRTGRDFGNTIYF. DNA for the CDR3: TGTGCCAGCAGTTTAAGGACAGGGAGGGACTTTGGAAACACCATATATTTT.